These 20 T cell receptor beta chains came from one sample sequenced in a study of control samples from healthy donors and cancer patients (dated by TCRdb to 2020 to 2021). The library was prepared using the immunoSEQ multiplex PCR assay. This immuneACCESS table, as held by TCRdb, lists in-frame sequences with V and J called but not all clones. Of the missing ones, under half trace to an unresolved V gene in checked studies; the others have no known cause. The sample table holds some 40,000 clones, of which around 80% were seen once. Of the sample, approximately 21% falls within the top ten clones. Sequenced sample: PBMCs. These receptors came from a woman aged 55-69 years with lung cancer.

This chain links TRBV14 with TRBJ2-1; D tentatively reads TRBD1 or TRBD2 (6 bases each). The length of the CDR3 is 13 residues. From germline, CDR1 is SGHDN and CDR2 FVKESK. Trimming left V 4 bases short and J 10 bases short, with 14 bases between. The CDR3 protein is CASSLWGAREQFF. The CDR3 nucleotides read TGTGCCAGCAGCCTTTGGGGGGCGCGGGAGCAGTTCTTC.

The gene calls are TRBV10-3 and TRBJ2-2; D uncertain. Germline CDR1 and CDR2: ENHRY and SYGVKD. V was clipped by 3 bases and J by 5 bases, with 4 bases between them. The CDR3 has 12 amino acids. The CDR3 region is CAISEGTGELFF. In DNA form, the CDR3 reads TGTGCCATCAGTGAAGGGACCGGGGAGCTGTTTTTT.

The chain uses TRBV29-1 and TRBJ2-1; D possibly corresponds to TRBD1 (7 bases). The V gene lost 2 bases and the J gene lost 3 bases, with 14 bases spanning the gap. The CDR3 has 15 amino acids. Germline V lookup: CDR1 SQVTM, CDR2 ANQGSEA. CDR3 sequence reads: CSVEWRDRGYNEQFF. CDR3 sequence (DNA): TGCAGCGTTGAATGGAGGGACAGAGGCTACAATGAGCAGTTCTTC.

The gene calls are TRBV29-1 and TRBJ1-1, with 7 bases fitting TRBD1. Per the germline V gene, CDR1 is SQVTM and CDR2 is ANQGSEA. CDR3 length: 12 residues. Trimming cost V 7 bases and J 6 bases; bases outside gene matches: 8. The CDR3 nucleotides read TGCAGCGCTGACAGGGTAGGGGCTGAAGCTTTCTTT. Protein sequence: CSADRVGAEAFF.

The rearrangement uses TRBV19 and TRBJ2-5, with 14 nucleotides matching TRBD2. Germline values: CDR1 LNHDA, CDR2 SQIVND (reference sequence). V gave up 5 bases and J gave up 1 base; unmatched junction bases: 6. The CDR3 length is 17 residues. CDR3 sequence (DNA): TGTGCCAGTAGTCCTCTGACTAGCGGGGGGGTCCAAGAGACCCAGTACTTC. This encodes CASSPLTSGGVQETQYF.

The J gene is TRBJ2-3, the V gene TRBV9; possible D gene TRBD1, 5 bases. CDR1 is SGDLS and CDR2 is YYNGEE in the germline V gene. This CDR3 spans 13 amino acids. Trimming pared 0 bases from V and 6 bases from J, leaving 8 bases between. CDR3 in DNA: TGTGCCAGCAGCGTAGGGGGCTTGGATACGCAGTATTTT. It encodes CASSVGGLDTQYF.

The chain carries TRBV19 and TRBJ2-7; 8 nucleotides agree with TRBD1. CDR3 size: 17 residues. V lost 4 bases to trimming and J lost 2 bases; unmatched junction nucleotides: 13. Per the germline V gene, CDR1 is LNHDA and CDR2 is SQIVND (reference sequence). CDR3 in DNA: TGTGCCAGTAGTACGCTCTTGGACAGGGCCCATGCCTACGAGCAGTACTTC. Translating gives CASSTLLDRAHAYEQYF.

The table lists this clone with a count of one. The rearrangement joins TRBV6-5 to TRBJ2-3; D not certain. V dropped 5 bases and J dropped 9 bases, with 12 bases sitting between them. This CDR3 is 12 amino acids long. Germline CDR1 reads MNHEY; CDR2 reads SVGAGI. The CDR3 DNA sequence: TGTGCCAGCAGTCTTCGCCCAGTGACGCAGTATTTT. Its protein product is CASSLRPVTQYF.

The J gene is TRBJ2-1, the V gene TRBV6-5; D is ambiguous. The germline V gene encodes CDR1 MNHEY and CDR2 SVGAGI. The CDR3 has 14 amino acids. Trimming took off 8 bases at V and 0 bases at J, with 11 bases between the two ends. Here the CDR3 reads CASAREFSYNEQFF. In nucleotides, the CDR3 is TGTGCCAGCGCCCGAGAATTCTCCTACAATGAGCAGTTCTTC.

The chain carries TRBV18 and TRBJ1-3; tentative D call: TRBD1 (6 bases). Germline assignment: CDR1 KGHSH and CDR2 LQKENI. Deletions cut 0 bases from V and 0 bases from J, with 15 bases between. The CDR3 runs to 18 residues. DNA for the CDR3: TGTGCCAGCTCACCACCCTCACAACAGGGTATCTCTGGAAACACCATATATTTT. Residues: CASSPPSQQGISGNTIYF.

This sequence joins TRBV12-3 or TRBV12-4 and TRBJ2-1; no clear D. CDR3 size: 12 residues. With 4 bases removed from V and 10 bases from J, the gap between germline ends came to 11 bases. Written as DNA, the CDR3 is TGTGCCAGCAGTTCCCGACTGGGGGAGCAGTTCTTC. Protein: CASSSRLGEQFF.

The chain is built from TRBV10-3 and TRBJ1-4, with D possibly being TRBD1 (6 bases). Germline V lookup: CDR1 ENHRY, CDR2 SYGVKD. Trimming stripped 8 bases from V and 8 bases from J, with 15 bases between. The CDR3 runs to 13 residues. Written as DNA, the CDR3 is TGTGCCATCGGGGGGGCCGGCTCAGAAAAACTGTTTTTT. The encoded protein is CAIGGAGSEKLFF.

The V gene is TRBV5-1, the J gene TRBJ2-7; 10 bases agree with TRBD2. This CDR3 comprises 15 residues. Per germline, CDR1 SGHRS and CDR2 YFSETQ. Germline trimming cut 3 bases from V and 3 bases from J; bases unmatched to any gene: 6. CDR3 region: CASSSVAGGFYEQYF. CDR3 bases: TGCGCCAGCAGCTCCGTAGCGGGAGGTTTCTACGAGCAGTACTTC.

This chain uses TRBV18 with TRBJ1-2, with D perhaps matching TRBD1 (5 bases). The V and J ends lost 2 bases and 4 bases respectively, with 11 bases between them. This CDR3 is 14 amino acids long. CDR1 and CDR2 (germline): KGHSH, LQKENI. The CDR3 coding sequence is TGTGCCAGCTCACCATCCCGGGACGGCTATGGCTACACCTTC. It yields the protein CASSPSRDGYGYTF.

This CDR3 reads CASRDGTFNQPQHF. DNA for the CDR3: TGTGCCAGTAGGGACGGGACATTTAATCAGCCCCAGCATTTT. V and J are TRBV19 and TRBJ1-5, with D tentatively TRBD1 (6 bases). V lost 6 bases and J lost 4, with 13 bases in between. This CDR3 contains 14 residues. CDR1 and CDR2 (germline): LNHDA, SQIVND (reference sequence).

This clone was found once. This chain links TRBV5-4 with TRBJ2-7; D possibly corresponds to TRBD2 (5 bases). V was clipped by 2 bases and J by 4 bases, with 19 bases between them. From germline, CDR1 is SGHNT and CDR2 YYREEE (reference sequence). This CDR3 is built from 16 residues. The CDR3 sequence: CASSLDLARGPYEQYF. The CDR3 DNA follows: TGTGCCAGCAGCTTAGATCTAGCTAGAGGGCCATACGAGCAGTACTTC.

This chain links TRBV10-1 with TRBJ1-2; D call uncertain. Trimming took off 6 bases at V and 8 bases at J, with 16 bases between the two ends. This CDR3 is built from 13 residues. CDR1 and CDR2 from the germline V gene are WNHNN and SYGVQD (reference sequence). The CDR3 loop reads CASSGSPDGGYTF. The DNA of the CDR3 is TGCGCCAGCAGCGGGAGCCCGGATGGAGGCTACACCTTC.

There are a few counts of this clone. The chain couples TRBV2 to TRBJ2-2, with a possible D match to TRBD2 (5 bases). Germline V CDR1 and CDR2: SNHLY, FYNNEI. V lost 6 bases to trimming and J lost 0 bases, with 11 bases between them. The CDR3 is 15 amino acids. The CDR3 sequence: CASRTGRANTGELFF. DNA of the CDR3: TGTGCCAGCAGGACGGGAAGAGCGAACACCGGGGAGCTGTTTTTT.

V gene TRBV5-4 combines with J gene TRBJ1-2; 9 bases match TRBD1. This CDR3 is built from 15 residues. Germline V CDR1 and CDR2: SGHNT, YYREEE (reference sequence). Trimming took 3 bases from V and 4 from J; bases not matched to a gene: 7. CDR3 region: CASSSGTGLRYGYTF. The DNA of the CDR3 is TGTGCCAGCAGCTCAGGGACAGGGCTTCGCTATGGCTACACCTTC.

This clone counts as medium-sized. CDR3 region: CASRGDGSYEQYF. The CDR3 bases are TGTGCCAGCAGGGGGGACGGATCCTACGAGCAGTACTTC. This chain connects TRBV2 to TRBJ2-7, with D perhaps matching TRBD1 or TRBD2 (5 bases each). This CDR3 contains 13 residues. Germline V CDR1 and CDR2: SNHLY, FYNNEI. Trimming removed 6 bases at V and 1 base at J, with 10 bases between.